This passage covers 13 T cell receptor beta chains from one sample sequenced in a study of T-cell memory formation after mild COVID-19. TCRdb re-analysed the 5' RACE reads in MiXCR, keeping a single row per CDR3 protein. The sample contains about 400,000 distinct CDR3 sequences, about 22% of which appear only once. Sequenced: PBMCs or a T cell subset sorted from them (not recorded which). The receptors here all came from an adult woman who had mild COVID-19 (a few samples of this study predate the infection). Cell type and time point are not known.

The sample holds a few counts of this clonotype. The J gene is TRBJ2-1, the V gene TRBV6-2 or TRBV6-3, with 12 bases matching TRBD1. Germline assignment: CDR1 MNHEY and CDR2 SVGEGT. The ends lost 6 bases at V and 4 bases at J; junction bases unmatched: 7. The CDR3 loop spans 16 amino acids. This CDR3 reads CASSRGQGALYNEQFF. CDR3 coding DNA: TGTGCCAGCAGCCGGGGACAGGGGGCGTTATACAATGAGCAGTTCTTC.

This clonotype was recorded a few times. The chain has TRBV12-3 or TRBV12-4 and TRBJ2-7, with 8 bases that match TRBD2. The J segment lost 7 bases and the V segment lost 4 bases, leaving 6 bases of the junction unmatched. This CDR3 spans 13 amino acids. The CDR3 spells CASSSQRGWEQYF. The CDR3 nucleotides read TGTGCCAGCAGTTCCCAGCGGGGGTGGGAGCAGTACTTC.

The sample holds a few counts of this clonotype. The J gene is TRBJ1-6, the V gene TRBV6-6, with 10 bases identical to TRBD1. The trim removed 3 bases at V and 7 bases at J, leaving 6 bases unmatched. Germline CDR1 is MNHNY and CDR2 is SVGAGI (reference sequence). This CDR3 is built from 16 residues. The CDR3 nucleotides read TGTGCCAGCAGTTATCCCGGGACAGGGGTAAATTCACCCCTCCACTTT. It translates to CASSYPGTGVNSPLHF.

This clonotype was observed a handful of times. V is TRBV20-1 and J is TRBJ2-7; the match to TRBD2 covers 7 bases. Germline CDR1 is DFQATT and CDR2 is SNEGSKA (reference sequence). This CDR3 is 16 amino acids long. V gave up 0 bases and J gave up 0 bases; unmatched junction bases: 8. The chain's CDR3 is CSARDPAGDSSYEQYF. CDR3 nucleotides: TGCAGTGCTAGAGATCCGGCGGGGGATTCCTCCTACGAGCAGTACTTC.

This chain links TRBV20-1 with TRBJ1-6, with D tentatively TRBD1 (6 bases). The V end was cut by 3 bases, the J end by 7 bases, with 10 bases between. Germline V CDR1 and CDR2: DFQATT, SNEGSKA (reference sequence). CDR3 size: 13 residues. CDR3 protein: CSASLGTNSPLHF. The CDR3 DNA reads TGCAGTGCTAGCCTCGGGACAAATTCACCCCTCCACTTT.

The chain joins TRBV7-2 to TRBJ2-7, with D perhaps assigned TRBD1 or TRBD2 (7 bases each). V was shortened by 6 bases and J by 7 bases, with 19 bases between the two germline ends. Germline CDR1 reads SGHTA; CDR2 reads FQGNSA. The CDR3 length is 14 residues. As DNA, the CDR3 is TGTGCCAGCAGTCCCTGGGAGGGGGCGGGGGAGCAGTACTTC. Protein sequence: CASSPWEGAGEQYF.

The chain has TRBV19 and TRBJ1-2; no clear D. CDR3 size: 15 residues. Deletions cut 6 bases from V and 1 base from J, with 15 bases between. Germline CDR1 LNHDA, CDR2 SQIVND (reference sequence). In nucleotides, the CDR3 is TGTGCCAGTAGCTTCACAGAAACGATTAACTATGGCTACACCTTC. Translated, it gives CASSFTETINYGYTF.

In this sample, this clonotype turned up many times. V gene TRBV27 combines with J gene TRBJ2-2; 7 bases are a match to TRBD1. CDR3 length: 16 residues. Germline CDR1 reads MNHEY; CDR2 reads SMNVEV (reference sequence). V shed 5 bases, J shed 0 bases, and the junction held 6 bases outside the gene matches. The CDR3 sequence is CASSDRAGTNTGELFF. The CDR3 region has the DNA TGTGCCAGCAGTGACAGGGCTGGTACGAACACCGGGGAGCTGTTTTTT.

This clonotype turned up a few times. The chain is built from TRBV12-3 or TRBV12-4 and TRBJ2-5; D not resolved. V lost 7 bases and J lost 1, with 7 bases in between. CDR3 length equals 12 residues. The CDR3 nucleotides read TGTGCCAGCATGGGGATCCAAGAGACCCAGTACTTC. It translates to CASMGIQETQYF.

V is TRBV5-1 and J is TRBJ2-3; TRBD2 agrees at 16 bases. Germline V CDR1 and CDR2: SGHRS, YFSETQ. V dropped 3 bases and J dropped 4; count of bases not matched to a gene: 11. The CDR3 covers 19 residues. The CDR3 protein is CASSWTPMGLAGGPDTQYF. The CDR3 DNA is TGCGCCAGCAGCTGGACGCCAATGGGACTAGCGGGAGGGCCAGATACGCAGTATTTT.

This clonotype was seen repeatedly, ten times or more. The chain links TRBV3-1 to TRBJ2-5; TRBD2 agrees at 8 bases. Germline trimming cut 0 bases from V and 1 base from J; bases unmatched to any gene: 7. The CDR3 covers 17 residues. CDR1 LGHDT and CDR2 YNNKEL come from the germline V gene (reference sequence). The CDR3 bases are TGTGCCAGCAGCCAAGATGCGACTAGCGCAAGCCAAGAGACCCAGTACTTC. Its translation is CASSQDATSASQETQYF.

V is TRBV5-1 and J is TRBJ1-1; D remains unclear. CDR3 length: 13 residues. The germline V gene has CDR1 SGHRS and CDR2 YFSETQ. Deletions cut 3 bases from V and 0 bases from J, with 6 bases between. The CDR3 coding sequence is TGCGCCAGCAGCTGGGTATTGAACACTGAAGCTTTCTTT. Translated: CASSWVLNTEAFF.

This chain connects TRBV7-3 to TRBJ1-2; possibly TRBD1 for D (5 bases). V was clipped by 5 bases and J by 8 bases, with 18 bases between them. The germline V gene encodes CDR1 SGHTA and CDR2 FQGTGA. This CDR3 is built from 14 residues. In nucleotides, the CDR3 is TGTGCCAGCAGCCCCGGGACCCCAGGGCCCGGCTACACCTTC. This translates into CASSPGTPGPGYTF.